This T cell receptor (beta chain) originates from a study of T-cell reconstitution after alpha-beta-depleted transplantation in children. The TCRbeta library incorporated unique molecular identifiers. Via MiXCR, TCRdb re-called the PCR reads, giving one row per CDR3 protein. The data contain around 580,000 distinct CDR3 sequences, roughly 24% of them singletons. General study results and limits: It was surviving recipient T cells and thymic progenitors that gave some patients high TCRbeta diversity at day 60. Reportedly, only several hundred clones from non-depleted graft cells drove alpha-beta T-cell counts at about two months. Hyperexpanded clones declined; after one year, newly produced T cells mostly supplied diversity.

A remark on this clonotype: Its antigen is not identified.

The sample was PBMCs, mostly from graft donor cells, taken 360 days after TCRalphabeta/CD19-depleted stem cell transplant. The clonotype originates from a boy under two years old who had a stem cell transplant for acute myeloid leukemia, so the T cells may come from the graft donor.

In DNA, the CDR3 is TGTGCCAGCAGTCCACGACCGGGCACCGGGGAGCTGTTTTTT. Translating gives CASSPRPGTGELFF. J is TRBJ2-2 and V is TRBV12-3 or TRBV12-4, with no clear D. V was clipped by 5 bases and J by 4 bases, with 11 bases between them. CDR3 size: 14 residues.